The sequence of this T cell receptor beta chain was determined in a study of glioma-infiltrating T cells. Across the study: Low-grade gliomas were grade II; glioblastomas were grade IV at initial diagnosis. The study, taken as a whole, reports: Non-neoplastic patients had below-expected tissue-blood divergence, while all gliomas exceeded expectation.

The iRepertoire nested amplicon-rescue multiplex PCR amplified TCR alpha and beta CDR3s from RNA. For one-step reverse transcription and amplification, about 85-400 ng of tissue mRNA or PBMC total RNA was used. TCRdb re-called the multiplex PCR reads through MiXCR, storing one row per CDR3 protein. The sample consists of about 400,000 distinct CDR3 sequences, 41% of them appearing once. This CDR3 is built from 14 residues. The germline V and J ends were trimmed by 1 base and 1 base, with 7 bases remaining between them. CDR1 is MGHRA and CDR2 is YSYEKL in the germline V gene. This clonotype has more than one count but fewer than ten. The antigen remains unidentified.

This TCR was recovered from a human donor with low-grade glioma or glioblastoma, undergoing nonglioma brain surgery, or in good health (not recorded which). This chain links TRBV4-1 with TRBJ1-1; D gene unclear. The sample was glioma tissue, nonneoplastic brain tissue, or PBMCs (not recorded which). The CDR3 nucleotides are TGCGCCAGCAGCCAAGGTGCGGGGAACACTGAAGCTTTCTTT. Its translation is CASSQGAGNTEAFF.